This TCR beta chain came from a study of cytomegalovirus exposure and HLA in healthy donors (dated by TCRdb to the late 2010s). About the study as a whole: A later analysis indicated that the 90 to 150 validation repertoires were generated on the platform also employed for the 600 to 750 repertoires of the first cohort. The study aimed to test whether signatures of past pathogen exposure could be identified by cataloging public T cell receptors. In addition to the first cohort of around 670 subjects, a separate validation cohort of around 110 different subjects was used. High-throughput TCR immunosequencing, statistical association of individual TCRs with disease status, and machine learning were combined to predict cytomegalovirus infection status. Study-level results and caveats: In vitro tests confirmed that three of the cytomegalovirus-associated TCR beta chains recognize cytomegalovirus antigens. According to the authors, the approach could potentially be generalized to other disease states and immunological phenotypes. Most TCR sequences were seen in very few donors, while some public TCRs were found in many individuals. A total of about 180 TCR beta chains were listed by the study as associated with cytomegalovirus. Subsequent analysis determined that TCRs grouped into clusters in the first cohort also showed a tendency toward co-occurrence across the 90 to 150 validation repertoires, and about 94% of cluster scores exceeded 0. A later analysis had no HLA typing for the validation cohort, so co-occurrence there was scored across all 130 or so repertoires. Cytomegalovirus status was reported to be diagnosed by the classifier with high specificity and sensitivity in both the original and validation cohorts.

According to the germline V gene (reference sequence), CDR1 reads MNHEY and CDR2 reads SMNVEV. Its CDR3 holds 14 amino acids, cysteine through phenylalanine. Solely the CDR3 DNA is kept, with 42 bases framed from the first base. V was cut back by 9 bases and J by 4 bases, leaving a gap of 16 bases between them. Donors formed part of the validation cohort, which comprised 120 subjects and was distinct from the first cohort of several hundred subjects. As for this clone: No antigen is known for it. No much larger clonotype is one base removed from it; base qualities were not supplied.

Library prep was done by the immunoSEQ multiplex PCR assay. The study's own analysis went as follows. To diagnose cytomegalovirus status from the catalog of TCR beta chain sequences, a statistical classification framework was built. TCRdb retrieved this table from immuneACCESS and kept in-frame rearrangements only. Not all clones are present; in checked studies, unresolved V genes account for under half, and no reason is known for the remainder. The DNA was the basis for D and trimming; V, J and clone size are from that table. This sample lists about 170,000 clones; 86% were detected once. The ten largest clones add up to about 2.3% of the sample.

The sequenced material came from PBMCs. In this chain, TRBV27 is recombined with TRBJ1-5; TRBD1 might be the D gene, on 5 matching bases. The TCR sequence derives from a woman aged 18-29 years in good health and CMV-seronegative. The sequenced DNA: TGTGCCAGTTCGGGGGGGGTTCCAAATCAGCCCCAGCATTTT. Translated, it reads CASSGGVPNQPQHF.